This T cell receptor beta chain was found in a study of T cells in tumors and immune-related adverse events. Sequenced by immunoSEQ multiplex PCR; TCRdb stores in-frame clones only, minus some. Among approximately 8,300 clones listed, less than 95% were seen once. This clone showed up just once. CDR3 length: 13 residues. Germline CDR1 SQVTM, CDR2 ANQGSEA. Trimming shortened V by 4 bases and J by 8 bases, and 17 bases separated the two germline ends. The chain has TRBV29-1 and TRBJ1-1; possibly TRBD1 for D (6 bases). The material sequenced was lymph node tissue, taken from a patient treated with anti-PD-1 therapy. This clonotype was obtained from a female donor with metastatic renal cell carcinoma. CDR3 nucleotides: TGCAGCGTTGTGAGGCCGACAGGAGGCGAAGCTTTCTTT. Translation gives CSVVRPTGGEAFF.